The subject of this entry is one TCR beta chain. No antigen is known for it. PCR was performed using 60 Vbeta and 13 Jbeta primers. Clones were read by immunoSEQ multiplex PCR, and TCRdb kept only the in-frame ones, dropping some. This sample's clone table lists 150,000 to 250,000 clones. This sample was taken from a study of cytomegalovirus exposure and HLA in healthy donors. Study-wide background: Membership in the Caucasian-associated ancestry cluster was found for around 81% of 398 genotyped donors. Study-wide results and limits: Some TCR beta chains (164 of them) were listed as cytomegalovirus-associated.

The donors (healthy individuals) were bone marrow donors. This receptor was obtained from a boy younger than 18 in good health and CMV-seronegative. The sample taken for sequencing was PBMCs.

CDR3 coding DNA: TGTGCCAGCAGCGTTCGCGGGGGGGCCTCTGGGGCCAACGTCCTGACTTTC. This sequence encodes CASSVRGGASGANVLTF. The rearrangement uses TRBV9 and TRBJ2-6; 9 bases line up with TRBD2. The CDR3 has 17 residues. CDR1 SGDLS and CDR2 YYNGEE come from the germline V gene. After removal of 2 bases from V and 0 bases from J, the junction contained 3 bases not matched to a gene.